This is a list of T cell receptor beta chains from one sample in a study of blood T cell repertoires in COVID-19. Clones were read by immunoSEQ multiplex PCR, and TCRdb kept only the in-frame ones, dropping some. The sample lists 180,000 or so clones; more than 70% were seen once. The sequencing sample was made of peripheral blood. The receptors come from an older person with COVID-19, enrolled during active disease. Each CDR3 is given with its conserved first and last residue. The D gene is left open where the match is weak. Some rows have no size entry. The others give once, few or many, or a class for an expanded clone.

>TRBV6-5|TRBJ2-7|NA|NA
TGTGCCAGCAGTTACTCCTCCGGGCCACGGGACTACGAGCAGTACTTC
CASSYSSGPRDYEQYF
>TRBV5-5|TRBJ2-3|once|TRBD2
TGTGCCAGCAGCTTGGGGGAGGGGAGCAGCACAGATACGCAGTATTTT
CASSLGEGSSTDTQYF
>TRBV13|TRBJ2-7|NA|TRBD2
TGTGCCAGCAGCGGAGCGGGGGCAACCTACGAGCAGTACTTC
CASSGAGATYEQYF
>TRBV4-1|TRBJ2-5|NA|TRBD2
TGCGCCAGCAGCCAAGAGCGGGGGTATGGGCGAGAGACCCAGTACTTC
CASSQERGYGRETQYF
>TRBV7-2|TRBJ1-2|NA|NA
TGTGCCAGCAGCTTAGACAGGTCTAACTATGGCTACACCTTC
CASSLDRSNYGYTF
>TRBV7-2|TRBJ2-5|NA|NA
TGTGCCAGCAGCCCTAGCGTCCCAGAGACCCAGTACTTC
CASSPSVPETQYF
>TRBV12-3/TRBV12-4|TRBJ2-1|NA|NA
TGTGCCAGTCAACGGGGGGCCCACAATGAGCAGTTCTTC
CASQRGAHNEQFF
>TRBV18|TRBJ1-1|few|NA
TGTGCCAGCTCACGAAGCACCGGACACCAGAACACTGAAGCTTTCTTT
CASSRSTGHQNTEAFF
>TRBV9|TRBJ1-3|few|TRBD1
TGTGCCAGCAGCGCGAGGACAGGGGGCTCTGGAAACACCATATATTTT
CASSARTGGSGNTIYF
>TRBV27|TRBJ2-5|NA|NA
TGTGCCAGCAAATTGTGGGCAGGGCCGGAGACCCAGTACTTC
CASKLWAGPETQYF
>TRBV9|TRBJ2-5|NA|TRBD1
TGTGCCAGCAGCCCTCGGACAGGGTTAGGGCTCGGCGAGGCCCAGTACTTC
CASSPRTGLGLGEAQYF
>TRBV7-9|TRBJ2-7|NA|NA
TGTGCCAGCAGCCAAGTAACTACTTACGAGCAGTACTTC
CASSQVTTYEQYF
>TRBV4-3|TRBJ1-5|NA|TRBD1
TGCGCCAGCAGCCAAGGGACAGGGGACAGCAATCAGCCCCAGCATTTT
CASSQGTGDSNQPQHF
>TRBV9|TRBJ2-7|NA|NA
TGTGCCAGCAGCGTAGCAGGGTTGGGCGAGCAGTACTTC
CASSVAGLGEQYF
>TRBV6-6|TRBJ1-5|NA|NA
TGTGCCAGCACCCCCGGCGGTGGCAATGGCAATCAGCCCCAGCATTTT
CASTPGGGNGNQPQHF
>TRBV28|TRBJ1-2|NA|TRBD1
TGTGCCAGCATAAGGACAGGGCTGGACTATGGCTACACCTTC
CASIRTGLDYGYTF
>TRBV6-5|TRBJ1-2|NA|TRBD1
TGTGCCAGCAGTTATTCCGGGACAGCTTATGGCTACACCTTC
CASSYSGTAYGYTF
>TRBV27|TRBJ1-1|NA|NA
TGTGCCAGCAGTTTATTGGCCCAACAGGGCAGGTTGACTTTCTTT
CASSLLAQQGRLTFF
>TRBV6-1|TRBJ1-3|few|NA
TGTGCCAGCAGTGACAGACAGAGCTCTGGAAACACCATATATTTT
CASSDRQSSGNTIYF
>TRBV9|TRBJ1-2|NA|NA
TGTGCCAGCAGCGCCAGGGGTGTGGGCTATGGCTACACCTTC
CASSARGVGYGYTF
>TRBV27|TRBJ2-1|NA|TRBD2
TGTGCCAGCAGCTCAAGGACTAGCGTAGGGAACTACAATGAGCAGTTCTTC
CASSSRTSVGNYNEQFF
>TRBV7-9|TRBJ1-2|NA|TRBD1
TGTGCCAGCAGCTCCGGGACAGTCGCCGTTGAACCTGGCTACACCTTC
CASSSGTVAVEPGYTF
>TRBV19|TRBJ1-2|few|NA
TGTGCCAGCTCAGAGCAGGCGAATCGAATCTATGGCTACACCTTC
CASSEQANRIYGYTF
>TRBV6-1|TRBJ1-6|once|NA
TGTGCCAGCAGTGAAGGTTGGGCGACTAATTCACCCCTCCACTTT
CASSEGWATNSPLHF
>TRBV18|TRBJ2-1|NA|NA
TGTGCCAGCTCAGTTAATACGGGTGAGCAGTTCTTC
CASSVNTGEQFF
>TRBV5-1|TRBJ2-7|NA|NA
TGCGCCAGCAGCTTGGCCCCCCCATCCTACGAGCAGTACTTC
CASSLAPPSYEQYF
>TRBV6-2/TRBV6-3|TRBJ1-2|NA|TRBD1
TGTGCCAGCAGTTACCCGGGACAGGGGGTCGCTAACTATGGCTACACCTTC
CASSYPGQGVANYGYTF
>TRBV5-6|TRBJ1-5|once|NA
TGTGCCAGCAGCTTGGCCGGGGTGGGTAAGCCCCAGCATTTT
CASSLAGVGKPQHF
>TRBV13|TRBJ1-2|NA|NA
TGTGCCAGCAGCCTAACAGGGATGGGCTACACCTTC
CASSLTGMGYTF
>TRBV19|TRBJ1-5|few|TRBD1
TGTGCCAGTAGTACTCTAGGGACAGCTAATAGCAATCAGCCCCAGCATTTT
CASSTLGTANSNQPQHF
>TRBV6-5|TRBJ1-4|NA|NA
TGTGCCAGCAGTTACTCCCAGAACAATAATGAAAAACTGTTTTTT
CASSYSQNNNEKLFF
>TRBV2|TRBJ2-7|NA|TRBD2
TGTGCCAGCACCGGGCGGGGGTCGACCTACGAGCAGTACTTC
CASTGRGSTYEQYF
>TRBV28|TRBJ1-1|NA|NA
TGTGCCAGCAAGCCAGCAGGGGTAACTGAAGCCTTCTTT
CASKPAGVTEAFF
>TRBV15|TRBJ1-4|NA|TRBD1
TGTGCCACCACCCCGGGGACAGTTAATGAAAAACTGTTTTTT
CATTPGTVNEKLFF
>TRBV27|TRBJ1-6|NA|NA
TGTGCCAGCGGGGGCAGATACTATAATTCACCCCTCCACTTT
CASGGRYYNSPLHF
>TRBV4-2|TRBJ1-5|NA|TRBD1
TGTGCCAGCAGCCAAGATTCGATGGCGACAGGGTCTAATCAGCCCCAGCATTTT
CASSQDSMATGSNQPQHF
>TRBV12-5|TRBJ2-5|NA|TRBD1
TGTGCTAGTGGTTCCCCGACAGGGGGCTTACAAGAGACCCAGTACTTC
CASGSPTGGLQETQYF
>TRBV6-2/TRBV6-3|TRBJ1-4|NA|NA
TGTGCCAGCAGTTACTGGTTGGACAGTGAAAAACTGTTTTTT
CASSYWLDSEKLFF
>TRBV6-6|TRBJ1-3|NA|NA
TGTGCCAGCAGTTATAGTGCCGGAAACACCATATATTTT
CASSYSAGNTIYF
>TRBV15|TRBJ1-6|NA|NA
TGTGCCACCAGCCTTTCAGTGGGCAGTACCTCCAAATCACCCCTCCACTTT
CATSLSVGSTSKSPLHF